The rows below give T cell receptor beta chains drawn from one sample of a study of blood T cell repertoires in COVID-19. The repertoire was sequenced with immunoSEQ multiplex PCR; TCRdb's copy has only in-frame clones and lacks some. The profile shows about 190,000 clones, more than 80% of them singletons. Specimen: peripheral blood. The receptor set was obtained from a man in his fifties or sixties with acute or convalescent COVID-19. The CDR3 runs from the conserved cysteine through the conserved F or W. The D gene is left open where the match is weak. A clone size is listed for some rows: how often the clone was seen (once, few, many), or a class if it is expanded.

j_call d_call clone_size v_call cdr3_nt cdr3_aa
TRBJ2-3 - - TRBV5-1 TGCGCCAGCAGCCAGCAATCGGGAAAGACAGATACGCAGTATTTT CASSQQSGKTDTQYF
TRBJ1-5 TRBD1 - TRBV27 TGTGCCAGCAGTTCCTCAGCCGACAGGGTAGGTCAGCCCCAGCATTTT CASSSSADRVGQPQHF
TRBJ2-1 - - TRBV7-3 TGTGCCAGCAGCCTTCAGGGGGGCAGCTTACATGAGCAGTTCTTC CASSLQGGSLHEQFF
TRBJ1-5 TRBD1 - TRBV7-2 TGTGCCAGCAGCCCCGGGACAGGGAACTGGCCCCAGCATTTT CASSPGTGNWPQHF
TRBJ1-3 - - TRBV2 TGTGCCAGCAGGCCAACCGGGATCTCTGGAAACACCATATATTTT CASRPTGISGNTIYF
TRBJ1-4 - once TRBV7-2 TGTGCCAGCAGCATCCGAGTCGGGTATGAAAAACTGTTTTTT CASSIRVGYEKLFF
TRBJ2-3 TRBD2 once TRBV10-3 TGTGCCATCAGGTGGAGCGGGACCCTCACAGATACGCAGTATTTT CAIRWSGTLTDTQYF
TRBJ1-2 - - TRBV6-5 TGTGCCAGCAGTTACTCGACTGGGAACTATGGCTACACCTTC CASSYSTGNYGYTF
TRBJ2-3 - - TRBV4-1 TGCGCCAGCAGCCAAGATTGGGTCCGGCGGAGCACAGATACGCAGTATTTT CASSQDWVRRSTDTQYF
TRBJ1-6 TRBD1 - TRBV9 TGTGCCAGCAGCCCCCGGACAGGGGCGGATTCACCCCTCCACTTT CASSPRTGADSPLHF